This T cell receptor (beta chain) was identified during a study of breast tumors, draining lymph nodes, adjacent tissues. General study points: Tumor T cell lymph node origin was a supported hypothesis, not proven. Luminal-like breast cancer showed significantly greater tumor-nontumor repertoire similarity than basal-like breast cancer did. Tumor repertoires ranked between lymph nodes and nontumor tissue in diversity, with V and J gene preferences. Data fit most tumor T cells coming from lymph node, expanding in tumor.

The CDR3 covers 16 residues. Germline V lookup: CDR1 SGHTS, CDR2 YDEGEE. V lost 1 base, J lost 0 bases, and 8 bases lay in between. Breast cancer patients provided tissue from their axillary draining lymph nodes. TCRdb called the multiplex PCR reads again in MiXCR, with one record for every CDR3 protein. Among under 150,000 distinct CDR3 sequences listed, 20% to 25% were seen once. Concerning this clonotype: Its antigen is unknown.

The sequence derives from a female donor with breast cancer. Some clones in this sample may be carry-over from other donors' samples. The chain recombines TRBV5-8 with TRBJ2-6; no firm D call. The specimen sequenced was axillary lymph node tissue. In DNA form, the CDR3 reads TGTGCCAGCAGCTTGATCGGTTTCTCTGGGGCCAACGTCCTGACTTTC. Encoded protein: CASSLIGFSGANVLTF.